The 27 T cell receptor beta chains reported below all come from one sample, sequenced in a study of CD8+ T cells in alopecia areata. Sample treatment: oral pan-JAK inhibitor, 5-10 mg twice daily. RNA extraction was followed by reverse transcription into cDNA, which acted as the sequencing template. Profiled with immunoSEQ multiplex PCR; TCRdb holds only in-frame clones, not every one. There are just over 150,000 clones in the sample; 65% occur only once, and roughly 0.99% lies in the top ten. Sequencing used CD4+ T cells sorted from blood, obtained at week 4, from a patient treated with tofacitinib. These receptors all stem from a human donor with alopecia areata.

The gene calls are TRBV30 and TRBJ1-6; 7 bases line up with TRBD1. The V gene end was trimmed by 8 bases and the J gene end by 6 bases; junction bases not matched to a gene: 10. The CDR3 covers 14 residues. Germline V gene sequence: CDR1 GTSNPN, CDR2 SVGIG (reference sequence). The CDR3 reads CALNRDSFNSPLHF. CDR3 nucleotide sequence: TGTGCCCTGAACCGGGACAGCTTTAATTCACCCCTCCACTTT. The variable domain in full, completed from reference TRBV30 and TRBJ1-6, reads SQTIHQWPATLVQPVGSPLSLECTVEGTSNPNLYWYRQAAGRGLQLLFYSVGIGQISSEVPQNLSASRPQDRQFILSSKKLLLSDSGFYLCALNRDSFNSPLHFGNGTRLTVT.

Only a few counts were recorded for this clone. The rearrangement links TRBV7-9 to TRBJ1-2; D possibly corresponds to TRBD1 (5 bases). V lost 3 bases to trimming and J lost 4 bases, with 9 bases between them. The CDR3 runs 13 residues. Germline CDR1 SEHNR, CDR2 FQNEAQ (reference sequence). In DNA form, the CDR3 reads TGTGCCAGCAGCTTCCAGGGAGCCTATGGCTACACCTTC. It codes for CASSFQGAYGYTF.

The chain recombines TRBV7-2 with TRBJ1-6; a weak D match, TRBD1 (6 bases). Germline V gene lookup returns CDR1 SGHTA and CDR2 FQGNSA. V was cut by 4 bases and J by 10 bases, with 8 bases left in between. CDR3 length: 12 residues. CDR3 region: CASSSRGSPLHF. DNA of the CDR3: TGTGCCAGCAGCTCCAGGGGATCACCCCTCCACTTT.

This chain uses TRBV5-4 with TRBJ1-6; the D is unclear. Germline V gene data show CDR1 as SGHNT and CDR2 as YYREEE (reference sequence). Between the trimmed V and J ends, which lost 1 base and 9 bases, there was a span of 11 bases. This CDR3 is built from 14 residues. CDR3 DNA: TGTGCCAGCAGCTTGACGGTGGCGGGTTCACCCCTCCACTTT. Encoded protein: CASSLTVAGSPLHF. Full variable domain (rest looked up from reference TRBV5-4 and TRBJ1-6): ETGVTQSPTHLIKTRGQQVTLRCSSQSGHNTVSWYQQALGQGPQFIFQYYREEENGRGNFPPRFSGLQFPNYSSELNVNALELDDSALYLCASSLTVAGSPLHFGNGTRLTVT.

The CDR3 is CAWSTGTGANEKLFF. DNA for the CDR3: TGTGCCTGGAGTACGGGGACAGGGGCTAATGAAAAACTGTTTTTT. The chain recombines TRBV30 with TRBJ1-4; 10 bases agree with TRBD1. J lost 3 bases, V lost 2 bases, and 3 bases had no gene match. Germline CDR1 reads GTSNPN; CDR2 reads SVGIG (reference sequence). The CDR3 extends over 15 amino acids.

The V call is TRBV5-1, the J call TRBJ2-7, with 8 bases fitting TRBD1. Germline loops: CDR1 SGHRS, CDR2 YFSETQ. This CDR3 is 14 amino acids long. The J segment lost 3 bases and the V segment lost 2 bases, leaving 4 bases of the junction unmatched. The CDR3 region is CASSLQGGNYEQYF. CDR3 nucleotide sequence: TGCGCCAGCAGCTTACAGGGGGGAAACTACGAGCAGTACTTC.

The chain recombines TRBV4-1 with TRBJ1-2; D unclear. Looked up from germline, CDR1 is MGHRA and CDR2 is YSYEKL. The V gene lost 1 base and the J gene lost 8 bases, with 11 bases spanning the gap. The CDR3 extends over 13 amino acids. Written as DNA, the CDR3 is TGCGCCAGCAGCCAAGTGGGTATCTTGGGCTACACCTTC. It yields the protein CASSQVGILGYTF.

This chain uses TRBV29-1 with TRBJ2-1; D possibly uses TRBD1 or TRBD2 (5 bases each). The germline V and J ends were trimmed by 7 bases and 0 bases, with 16 bases remaining between them. Per the germline V gene, CDR1 is SQVTM and CDR2 is ANQGSEA. This CDR3 region has 15 residues. CDR3 amino acids: CSAVPGRTSYNEQFF. The CDR3 nucleotides read TGCAGCGCCGTACCGGGACGCACCTCCTACAATGAGCAGTTCTTC.

The sample holds a few counts of this clone. V is TRBV9 and J is TRBJ1-1, with D possibly being TRBD1 (6 bases). CDR1 and CDR2 (germline): SGDLS, YYNGEE. The V end lost 0 bases, the J end lost 3 bases, and 6 bases lay between the germline ends. The CDR3 loop spans 13 amino acids. For the CDR3, the DNA is TGTGCCAGCAGCGTAGCAGGGGACACTGAAGCTTTCTTT. Its translation: CASSVAGDTEAFF.

The chain links TRBV4-3 to TRBJ2-6; TRBD1 aligns across 7 bases. V was pared by 1 base and J by 3 bases, with 6 bases of the junction left unmatched. The germline gives CDR1 LGHNA, CDR2 YSLEER. The CDR3 consists of 17 residues. CDR3 protein: CASSQGDRISGANVLTF. As DNA, the CDR3 is TGCGCCAGCAGCCAAGGGGACAGAATAAGTGGGGCCAACGTCCTGACTTTC.

This chain joins TRBV27 and TRBJ2-1; 12 nucleotides match TRBD2. The V gene's germline CDR1 is MNHEY and CDR2 SMNVEV (reference sequence). Germline trimming cut 3 bases from V and 7 bases from J; bases unmatched to any gene: 4. The CDR3 is made up of 15 amino acids. CDR3 nucleotides: TGTGCCAGCAGTTTCGAAGGACTAGCGGGGAATGAGCAGTTCTTC. Translating gives CASSFEGLAGNEQFF.

The gene calls are TRBV27 and TRBJ1-5; D possibly corresponds to TRBD1 (5 bases). Germline lookup yields CDR1 MNHEY and CDR2 SMNVEV (reference sequence). The CDR3 length is 13 residues. V gave up 5 bases and J gave up 3 bases, with 8 bases separating them. CDR3 DNA: TGTGCCAGCAGTCACAGGCCCAATCAGCCCCAGCATTTT. The encoded protein is CASSHRPNQPQHF.

Note on this clone: The same CDR3 also results from other DNA sequences found in this sample. The V gene is TRBV5-1, the J gene TRBJ1-5; D unresolved. Trimming took off 0 bases at V and 7 bases at J, with 8 bases between the two ends. CDR3 size: 13 residues. Germline V CDR1 and CDR2: SGHRS, YFSETQ. The CDR3 DNA reads as TGCGCCAGCAGCTTGGCCGGGAACCAGCCCCAGCATTTT. This sequence encodes CASSLAGNQPQHF.

CDR3 in amino acids: CSAPRHVDNEQFF. CDR3 in DNA: TGCAGCGCACCCAGGCATGTCGACAATGAGCAGTTCTTC. The chain links TRBV29-1 to TRBJ2-1, with D uncertain. CDR1 is SQVTM and CDR2 is ANQGSEA in the germline V gene. This CDR3 is built from 13 residues. V gave up 7 bases and J gave up 5 bases, with 15 bases separating them.

The V call is TRBV2, the J call TRBJ1-6, with 8 bases lining up with TRBD1. The CDR3 consists of 16 residues. Trimming removed 4 bases from V and 8 bases from J; junction bases left unmatched: 10. Germline lookup yields CDR1 SNHLY and CDR2 FYNNEI. CDR3: CASSGSRGRPHSPLHF. The CDR3 bases are TGTGCCAGCAGTGGGAGCAGGGGGCGCCCCCATTCACCCCTCCACTTT.

The chain carries TRBV14 and TRBJ2-2; no firm D call. The CDR3 covers 14 residues. Per the germline V gene, CDR1 is SGHDN and CDR2 is FVKESK. With 2 bases removed from V and 2 bases from J, the gap between germline ends came to 6 bases. CDR3 residues: CASSQRQNTGELFF. The CDR3 DNA reads as TGTGCCAGCAGCCAACGGCAAAACACCGGGGAGCTGTTTTTT.

This chain uses TRBV19 with TRBJ1-5; TRBD1 matches at 10 bases. This CDR3 has 16 residues. J gave up 3 bases and V 7 bases, and 9 bases lay outside the gene matches. Germline V lookup: CDR1 LNHDA, CDR2 SQIVND (reference sequence). DNA for the CDR3: TGTGCCAGTAAGAACCGGGACAGGGGACTCAATCAGCCCCAGCATTTT. It translates to CASKNRDRGLNQPQHF.

The V and J genes are TRBV30 and TRBJ1-1; D is unclear. The CDR3 extends over 11 amino acids. The germline CDR1 and CDR2 sequences are GTSNPN and SVGIG (reference sequence). With 6 bases removed from V and 1 base from J, the gap between germline ends came to 6 bases. CDR3 loop: CACHKNTEAFF. The DNA of the CDR3 is TGTGCCTGCCACAAGAACACTGAAGCTTTCTTT.

V is TRBV30 and J is TRBJ2-5; 10 bases are a match to TRBD1. Germline V gene sequence: CDR1 GTSNPN, CDR2 SVGIG (reference sequence). J lost 1 base, V lost 3 bases, and 8 bases had no gene match. There are 16 residues in the CDR3. The CDR3 reads CAWRDFRTGGQETQYF. CDR3 nucleotide sequence: TGTGCCTGGAGAGATTTCCGGACAGGGGGCCAAGAGACCCAGTACTTC.

The chain combines TRBV7-3 with TRBJ2-5; D may correspond to TRBD1 or TRBD2 (5 bases each). V was trimmed by 5 bases and J by 2 bases, leaving 9 bases between them. The V gene's germline CDR1 is SGHTA and CDR2 FQGTGA. The CDR3 consists of 13 residues. CDR3 loop: CASSRGVQETQYF. The CDR3 nucleotides read TGTGCCAGCAGCCGAGGGGTTCAAGAGACCCAGTACTTC.

The V gene is TRBV23-1, the J gene TRBJ2-3, with D tentatively TRBD1 or TRBD2 (5 bases each). TRBV23-1 is classed as an ORF, of uncertain function. The V gene lost 2 bases and the J gene lost 2 bases, with 11 bases spanning the gap. This CDR3 comprises 15 residues. The CDR3 coding sequence is TGCGCCAGCAGTCAACTACCGGGGCTCACAGATACGCAGTATTTT. Protein: CASSQLPGLTDTQYF.

This clone turned up a few times. The rearrangement links TRBV4-1 to TRBJ2-3; D is perhaps TRBD2 (6 bases). The CDR3 is 14 amino acids. Germline CDR1 MGHRA, CDR2 YSYEKL. The V end was cut by 1 base, the J end by 5 bases, with 10 bases between. CDR3 loop: CASSQGGVLDTQYF. The CDR3 coding sequence is TGCGCCAGCAGCCAAGGGGGGGTGCTAGATACGCAGTATTTT.

The rearrangement links TRBV25-1 to TRBJ2-3; 8 nucleotides line up with TRBD1. V dropped 0 bases and J dropped 3; count of bases not matched to a gene: 5. The length of the CDR3 is 16 residues. Germline V gene sequence: CDR1 MGHDK, CDR2 SYGVNS. DNA of the CDR3: TGTGCCAGCAGTGAATATGCAGGGGGCGGGACAGATACGCAGTATTTT. This encodes CASSEYAGGGTDTQYF.

The chain recombines TRBV30 with TRBJ2-7; D is unresolved. Per the germline V gene, CDR1 is GTSNPN and CDR2 is SVGIG (reference sequence). V shed 4 bases and J shed 0 bases, with 13 bases lying between them. The CDR3 is made up of 14 amino acids. The CDR3 here is CAWTVAGASYEQYF. The CDR3 nucleotides are TGTGCCTGGACGGTCGCAGGAGCCTCCTACGAGCAGTACTTC.

The chain is built from TRBV2 and TRBJ1-6; D is uncertain. The CDR3 length is 14 residues. Trimming removed 6 bases from V and 6 bases from J, with 12 bases in between. Germline assignment: CDR1 SNHLY and CDR2 FYNNEI. The CDR3 reads CASRREVGNSPLHF. The DNA of the CDR3 is TGTGCCAGCAGGAGGGAGGTGGGTAATTCACCCCTCCACTTT.

The chain combines TRBV5-1 with TRBJ2-1; the D gene could be TRBD1 or TRBD2 (6 bases each). The length of the CDR3 is 16 residues. V dropped 4 bases and J dropped 1 base, with 15 bases sitting between them. CDR1 is SGHRS, CDR2 YFSETQ, per germline. The DNA for the CDR3 is TGCGCCAGCAGCCCGAAGGGGGGCGCGTCCTACAATGAGCAGTTCTTC. Protein sequence: CASSPKGGASYNEQFF.

The rearrangement links TRBV10-3 to TRBJ2-5, with no clear D. V was trimmed by 8 bases and J by 2 bases, leaving 6 bases between them. The CDR3 sequence is 11 residues long. Germline V gives CDR1 ENHRY, CDR2 SYGVKD. The CDR3 bases are TGTGCCATCGCAGAACAAGAGACCCAGTACTTC. Translation: CAIAEQETQYF.